Presented here are 11 T cell receptor beta chains from one specimen sequenced in a study of blood T cell repertoires in COVID-19. TCRdb's table, derived via immunoSEQ multiplex PCR, lists solely in-frame clones and lacks some. Here the sample spans 120,000 or so clones, 85% being singletons. The sequenced sample consisted of peripheral blood. Every receptor here comes from a man older than 75 with active or convalescent COVID-19.

The genes are TRBV11-2 and TRBJ2-7; the match to TRBD2 covers 9 bases. From germline, CDR1 is SGHAT and CDR2 FQNNGV. Unmatched junction bases numbered 10, after V lost 1 base and J lost 6 bases. The CDR3 is 16 residues long. Here the CDR3 DNA reads TGTGCCAGCAGCTTAGTAGGCGGGAGGGCCGTCGGCGAGCAGTACTTC. It codes for CASSLVGGRAVGEQYF.

In its sample, this clone was seen once. The V and J genes are TRBV12-3 or TRBV12-4 and TRBJ1-4; D is uncertain. With 8 bases removed from V and 3 bases from J, the gap between germline ends came to 10 bases. The CDR3 sequence is 13 residues long. The CDR3 DNA sequence: TGTGCCAGCCGGGGTCAGGCTAATGAAAAACTGTTTTTT. It codes for CASRGQANEKLFF.

The chain recombines TRBV5-1 with TRBJ2-7; TRBD2 aligns across 8 bases. Germline trimming cut 4 bases from V and 6 bases from J; bases unmatched to any gene: 15. The CDR3 contains 16 residues. Per germline, CDR1 SGHRS and CDR2 YFSETQ. The CDR3 loop reads CASSGISGIGLGEQYF. In DNA, the CDR3 is TGCGCCAGCAGCGGGATTAGCGGGATAGGATTAGGCGAGCAGTACTTC.

The chain is built from TRBV7-3 and TRBJ2-1, with 8 bases fitting TRBD1. The V gene end was trimmed by 2 bases and the J gene end by 7 bases; junction bases not matched to a gene: 7. CDR1 is SGHTA and CDR2 is FQGTGA in the germline V gene. The CDR3 covers 15 residues. CDR3 region: CASSLGRGQRNEQFF. The DNA for the CDR3 is TGTGCCAGCAGCTTAGGCAGGGGGCAAAGGAATGAGCAGTTCTTC.

This clone was counted a single time. The rearrangement joins TRBV5-6 to TRBJ2-5, with 11 nucleotides matching TRBD1. This CDR3 contains 16 residues. Trimming removed 1 base from V and 6 bases from J; junction bases left unmatched: 8. Germline assignment: CDR1 SGHDT and CDR2 YYEEEE. The CDR3 protein is CASSLPGQGEGKTQYF. CDR3 in DNA: TGTGCCAGCAGCTTGCCGGGACAGGGGGAGGGAAAGACCCAGTACTTC. The whole variable domain, filled in from reference TRBV5-6 and TRBJ2-5, reads DAGVTQSPTHLIKTRGQQVTLRCSPKSGHDTVSWYQQALGQGPQFIFQYYEEEERQRGNFPDRFSGHQFPNYSSELNVNALLLGDSALYLCASSLPGQGEGKTQYFGPGTRLLVL.

This clone was observed a handful of times. The chain carries TRBV10-3 and TRBJ2-1; 8 bases are a match to TRBD2. This CDR3 is 15 amino acids long. Trimming at V came to 6 bases and at J to 0 bases, leaving 4 bases not matched to a gene. Germline V CDR1 and CDR2: ENHRY, SYGVKD. For the CDR3, the DNA is TGTGCCATCAGCCGTACTAGCGGCTCCTACAATGAGCAGTTCTTC. It is translated as CAISRTSGSYNEQFF.

The rearrangement joins TRBV11-1 to TRBJ2-5; D is uncertain. CDR3 length equals 14 residues. Between the trimmed V and J ends, which lost 3 bases and 5 bases, there was a span of 13 bases. Germline loops: CDR1 SGHAT, CDR2 FQDESV (reference sequence). The DNA for the CDR3 is TGTGCCAGCAGCTTGGGCCCCGGTGGCGAGACCCAGTACTTC. Translating gives CASSLGPGGETQYF.

The rearrangement links TRBV19 to TRBJ2-2; 10 bases map to TRBD1. The V gene's germline CDR1 is LNHDA and CDR2 SQIVND (reference sequence). This CDR3 comprises 15 residues. V shed 7 bases, J shed 4 bases, and the junction held 6 bases outside the gene matches. The CDR3 nucleotides are TGTGCCAGTACCACCGGGACAGGGGTCACCGGGGAGCTGTTTTTT. This encodes CASTTGTGVTGELFF.

V gene TRBV19 combines with J gene TRBJ1-2; 7 nucleotides line up with TRBD1. The ends lost 6 bases at V and 4 bases at J; junction bases unmatched: 14. The germline V gene encodes CDR1 LNHDA and CDR2 SQIVND (reference sequence). CDR3 length: 16 residues. In DNA form, the CDR3 reads TGTGCCAGTAGGTCGACCGGGACAGCCAAGAGCTATGGCTACACCTTC. It is translated as CASRSTGTAKSYGYTF. Based on the CDR3 plus reference TRBV19 and TRBJ1-2, the full variable domain is DGGITQSPKYLFRKEGQNVTLSCEQNLNHDAMYWYRQDPGQGLRLIYYSQIVNDFQKGDIAEGYSVSREKKESFPLTVTSAQKNPTAFYLCASRSTGTAKSYGYTFGSGTRLTVV.

The V call is TRBV20-1, the J call TRBJ2-7, with a tentative D call TRBD1 (5 bases). This CDR3 has 15 residues. From germline, CDR1 is DFQATT and CDR2 SNEGSKA (reference sequence). V dropped 3 bases and J dropped 2 bases, with 17 bases sitting between them. The CDR3 sequence: CSASAQGGPPYEQYF. The CDR3 nucleotides read TGCAGTGCTAGTGCCCAGGGCGGACCCCCCTACGAGCAGTACTTC.

In DNA, the CDR3 is TGCGCCAGCAGCTTCCAGGGTGAGAGCTATGGCTACACCTTC. Protein: CASSFQGESYGYTF. The chain is built from TRBV5-1 and TRBJ1-2, with a tentative D call TRBD1 (5 bases). V was pared by 2 bases and J by 4 bases, with 12 bases between. Germline V gives CDR1 SGHRS, CDR2 YFSETQ. CDR3 size: 14 residues.